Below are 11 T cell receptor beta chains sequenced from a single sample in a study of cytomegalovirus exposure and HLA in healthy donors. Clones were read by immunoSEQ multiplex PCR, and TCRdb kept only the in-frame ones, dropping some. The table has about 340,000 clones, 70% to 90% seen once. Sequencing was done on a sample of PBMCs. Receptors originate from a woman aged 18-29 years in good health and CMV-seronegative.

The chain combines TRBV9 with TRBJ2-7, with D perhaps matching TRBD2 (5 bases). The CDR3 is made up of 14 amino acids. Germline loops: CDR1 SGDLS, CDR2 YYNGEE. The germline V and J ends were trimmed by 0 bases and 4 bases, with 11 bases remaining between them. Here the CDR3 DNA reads TGTGCCAGCAGCGTAGCGGGGATAGGGTACGAGCAGTACTTC. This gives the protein CASSVAGIGYEQYF. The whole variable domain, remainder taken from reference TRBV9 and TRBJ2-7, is DSGVTQTPKHLITATGQRVTLRCSPRSGDLSVYWYQQSLDQGLQFLIQYYNGEERAKGNILERFSAQQFPDLHSELNLSSLELGDSALYFCASSVAGIGYEQYFGPGTRLTVT.

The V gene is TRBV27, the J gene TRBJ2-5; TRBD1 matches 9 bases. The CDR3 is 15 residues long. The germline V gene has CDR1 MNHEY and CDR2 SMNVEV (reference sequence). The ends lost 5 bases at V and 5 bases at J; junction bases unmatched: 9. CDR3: CASSLAGQGSETQYF. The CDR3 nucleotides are TGTGCCAGCAGTCTCGCGGGACAGGGTAGCGAGACCCAGTACTTC.

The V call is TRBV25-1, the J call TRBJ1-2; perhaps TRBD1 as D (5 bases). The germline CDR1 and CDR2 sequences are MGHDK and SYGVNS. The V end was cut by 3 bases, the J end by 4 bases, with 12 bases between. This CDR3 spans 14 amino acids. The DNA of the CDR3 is TGTGCCAGCAGTGATTTTCGACAGTCCTATGGCTACACCTTC. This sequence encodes CASSDFRQSYGYTF.

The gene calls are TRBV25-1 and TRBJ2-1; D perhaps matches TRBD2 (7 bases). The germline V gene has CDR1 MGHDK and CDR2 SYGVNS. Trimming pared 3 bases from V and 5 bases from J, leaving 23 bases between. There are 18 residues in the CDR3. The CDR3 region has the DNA TGTGCCAGCAGTGAGGTTCGGGGCCCGGGGGGCCCCCACAATGAGCAGTTCTTC. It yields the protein CASSEVRGPGGPHNEQFF.

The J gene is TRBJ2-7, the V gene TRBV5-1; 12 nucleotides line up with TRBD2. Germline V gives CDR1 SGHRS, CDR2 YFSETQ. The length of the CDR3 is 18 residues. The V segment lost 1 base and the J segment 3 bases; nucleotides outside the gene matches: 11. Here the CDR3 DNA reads TGCGCCAGCAGCTTGACTGCCGGTTCGACTAGCGGGAGCTACGAGCAGTACTTC. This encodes CASSLTAGSTSGSYEQYF.

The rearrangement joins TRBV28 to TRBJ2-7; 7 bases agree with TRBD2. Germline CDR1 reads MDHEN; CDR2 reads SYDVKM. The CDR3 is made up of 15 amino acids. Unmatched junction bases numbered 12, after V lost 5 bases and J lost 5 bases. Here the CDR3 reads CASSPPGRAGHEQYF. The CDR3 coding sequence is TGTGCCAGCAGTCCCCCGGGGAGGGCCGGCCACGAGCAGTACTTC. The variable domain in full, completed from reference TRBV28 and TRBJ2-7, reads DVKVTQSSRYLVKRTGEKVFLECVQDMDHENMFWYRQDPGLGLRLIYFSYDVKMKEKGDIPEGYSVSREKKERFSLILESASTNQTSMYLCASSPPGRAGHEQYFGPGTRLTVT.

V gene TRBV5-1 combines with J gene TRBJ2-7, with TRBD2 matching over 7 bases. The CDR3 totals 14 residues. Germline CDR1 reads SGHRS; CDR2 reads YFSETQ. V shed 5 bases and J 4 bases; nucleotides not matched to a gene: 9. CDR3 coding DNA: TGCGCCAGCAGGTATCGGACTAGGGGATACGAGCAGTACTTC. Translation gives CASRYRTRGYEQYF. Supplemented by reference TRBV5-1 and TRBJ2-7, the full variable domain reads KAGVTQTPRYLIKTRGQQVTLSCSPISGHRSVSWYQQTPGQGLQFLFEYFSETQRNKGNFPGRFSGRQFSNSRSEMNVSTLELGDSALYLCASRYRTRGYEQYFGPGTRLTVT.

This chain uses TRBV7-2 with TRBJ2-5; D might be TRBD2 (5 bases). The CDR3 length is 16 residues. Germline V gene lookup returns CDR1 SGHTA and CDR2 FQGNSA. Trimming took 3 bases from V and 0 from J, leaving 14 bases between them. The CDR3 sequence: CASSLSRGFHQETQYF. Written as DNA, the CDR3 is TGTGCCAGCAGCTTGTCCCGCGGGTTTCACCAAGAGACCCAGTACTTC.

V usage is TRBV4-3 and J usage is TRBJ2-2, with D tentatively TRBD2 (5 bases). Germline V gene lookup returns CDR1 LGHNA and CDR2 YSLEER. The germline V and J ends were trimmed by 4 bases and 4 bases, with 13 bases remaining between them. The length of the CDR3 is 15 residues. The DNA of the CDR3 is TGCGCCAGCAGCCCTCAGGCCCGGGGCACCGGGGAGCTGTTTTTT. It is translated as CASSPQARGTGELFF.

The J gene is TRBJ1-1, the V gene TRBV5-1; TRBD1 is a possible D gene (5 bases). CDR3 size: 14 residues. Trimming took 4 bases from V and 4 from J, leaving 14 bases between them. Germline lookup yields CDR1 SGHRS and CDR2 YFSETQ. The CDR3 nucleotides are TGCGCCAGCAGCCTAGAACAGGAATCCACTGAAGCTTTCTTT. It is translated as CASSLEQESTEAFF.

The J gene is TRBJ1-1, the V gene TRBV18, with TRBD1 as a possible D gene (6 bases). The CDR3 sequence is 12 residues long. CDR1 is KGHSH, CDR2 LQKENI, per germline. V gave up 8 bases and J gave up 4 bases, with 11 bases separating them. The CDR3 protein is CASTTGSTEAFF. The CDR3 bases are TGTGCCAGCACAACAGGGAGCACTGAAGCTTTCTTT. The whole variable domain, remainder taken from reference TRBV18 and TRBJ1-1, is NAGVMQNPRHLVRRRGQEARLRCSPMKGHSHVYWYRQLPEEGLKFMVYLQKENIIDESGMPKERFSAEFPKEGPSILRIQQVVRGDSAAYFCASTTGSTEAFFGQGTRLTVV.